The 2 T cell receptor beta chains below were found in one sample sequenced in a study of cytomegalovirus exposure and HLA in healthy donors. TCRdb's table, derived via immunoSEQ multiplex PCR, lists solely in-frame clones and lacks some. Of under 200,000 clones in the sample, approximately 78% are singletons; the top ten hold roughly 1.2%. The material sequenced was PBMCs. The receptors were gathered from a woman aged 25-40 years in good health and CMV-seronegative.

CDR3 residues: CASSVGLAGGGTDTQYF. The CDR3 DNA is TGTGCCAGCAGCGTAGGGCTAGCGGGAGGTGGCACAGATACGCAGTATTTT. The gene calls are TRBV9 and TRBJ2-3; 11 bases line up with TRBD2. This CDR3 comprises 17 residues. The germline gives CDR1 SGDLS, CDR2 YYNGEE. V shed 0 bases, J shed 1 base, and the junction held 4 bases outside the gene matches.

The chain carries TRBV27 and TRBJ2-2; a possible D gene is TRBD2 (5 bases). Germline CDR1 reads MNHEY; CDR2 reads SMNVEV (reference sequence). This CDR3 has 12 residues. V was pared by 8 bases and J by 7 bases, with 11 bases between. CDR3 DNA: TGTGCCAGCTCCAATCGGGGCGGGGAGCTGTTTTTT. Encoded protein: CASSNRGGELFF.